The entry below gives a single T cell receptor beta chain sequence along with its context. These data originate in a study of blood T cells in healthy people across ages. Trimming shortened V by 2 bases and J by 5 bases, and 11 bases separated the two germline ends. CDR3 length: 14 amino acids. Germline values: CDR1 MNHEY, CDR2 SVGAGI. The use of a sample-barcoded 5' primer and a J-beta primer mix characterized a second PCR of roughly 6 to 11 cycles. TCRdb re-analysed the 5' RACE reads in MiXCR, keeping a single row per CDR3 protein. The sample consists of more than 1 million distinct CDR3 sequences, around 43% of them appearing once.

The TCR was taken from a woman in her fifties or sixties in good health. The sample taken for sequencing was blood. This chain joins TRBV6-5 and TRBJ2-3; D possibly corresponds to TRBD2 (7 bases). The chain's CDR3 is CASSYGGAIDTQYF. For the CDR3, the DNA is TGTGCCAGCAGTTACGGGGGGGCCATAGATACGCAGTATTTT.